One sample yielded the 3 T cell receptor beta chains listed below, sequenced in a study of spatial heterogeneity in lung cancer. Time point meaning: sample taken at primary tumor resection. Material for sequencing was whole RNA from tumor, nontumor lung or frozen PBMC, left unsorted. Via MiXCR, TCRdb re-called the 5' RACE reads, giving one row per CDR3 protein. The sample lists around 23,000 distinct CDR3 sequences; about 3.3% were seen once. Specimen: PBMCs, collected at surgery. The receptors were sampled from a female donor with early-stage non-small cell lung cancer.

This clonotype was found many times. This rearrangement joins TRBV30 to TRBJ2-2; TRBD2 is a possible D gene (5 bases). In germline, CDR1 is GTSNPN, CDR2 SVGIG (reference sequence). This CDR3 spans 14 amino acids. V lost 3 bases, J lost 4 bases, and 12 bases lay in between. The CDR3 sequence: CAWSADFFTGELFF. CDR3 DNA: TGTGCCTGGAGCGCGGACTTTTTCACCGGGGAGCTGTTTTTT.

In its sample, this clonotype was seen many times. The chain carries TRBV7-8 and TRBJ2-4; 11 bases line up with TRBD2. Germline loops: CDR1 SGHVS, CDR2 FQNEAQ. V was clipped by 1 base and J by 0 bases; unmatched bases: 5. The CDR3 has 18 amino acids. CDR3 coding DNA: TGTGCCAGCAGCTTAGGGAGTGGACTAGCGGGAGCCAAAAACATTCAGTACTTC. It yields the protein CASSLGSGLAGAKNIQYF.

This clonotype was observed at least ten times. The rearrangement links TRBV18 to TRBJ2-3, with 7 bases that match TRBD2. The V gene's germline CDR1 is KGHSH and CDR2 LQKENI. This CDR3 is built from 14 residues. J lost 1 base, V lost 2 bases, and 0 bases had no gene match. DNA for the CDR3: TGTGCCAGCTCACCAACTAGCGGCACAGATACGCAGTATTTT. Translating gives CASSPTSGTDTQYF.